These 8 T cell receptor beta chains share one sample of origin, sequenced in a study of T-cell reconstitution after alpha-beta-depleted transplantation in children. As it was prepared, the TCRbeta library received unique molecular identifiers. TCRdb reprocessed the PCR reads via MiXCR and lists one record per CDR3 protein. The sample consists of 8,000 to 9,500 distinct CDR3 sequences, roughly a sixth of them appearing once. The sample in question was PBMCs, mostly from graft donor cells, obtained 60 days after TCRalphabeta/CD19-depleted stem cell transplant. These receptors were taken from a girl under three years old who had a stem cell transplant for combined immunodeficiency, so the T cells may come from the graft donor.

This clonotype was observed a handful of times. The chain has TRBV27 and TRBJ1-2; D remains ambiguous. V was trimmed by 1 base and J by 4 bases, leaving 13 bases between them. Germline V lookup: CDR1 MNHEY, CDR2 SMNVEV (reference sequence). The CDR3 loop spans 15 amino acids. CDR3 residues: CASSLWGKGSYGYTF. Here the CDR3 DNA reads TGTGCCAGCAGTTTATGGGGAAAGGGTTCCTATGGCTACACCTTC.

This clonotype was seen only a few times. V and J are TRBV7-2 and TRBJ2-5, with D possibly matching TRBD1 (6 bases). With 5 bases removed from V and 1 base from J, the gap between germline ends came to 11 bases. This CDR3 region has 14 residues. In germline, CDR1 is SGHTA, CDR2 FQGNSA. CDR3 sequence reads: CASSRGQLQETQYF. The CDR3 nucleotides read TGTGCCAGCAGCCGAGGACAGCTCCAAGAGACCCAGTACTTC.

The table lists this clonotype with many counts. This chain links TRBV12-3 or TRBV12-4 with TRBJ2-1, with 8 positions matching TRBD2. The CDR3 consists of 14 residues. The ends lost 5 bases at V and 12 bases at J; junction bases unmatched: 12. The chain's CDR3 is CASSALRGGQGQFF. The CDR3 DNA reads as TGTGCCAGCAGTGCGCTCCGGGGGGGCCAGGGGCAGTTCTTC.

The table lists this clonotype with a count of one. A much larger clone lies one base from this, so it may be a read error. The chain has TRBV20-1 and TRBJ1-1; D gene uncertain. The CDR3 is made up of 13 amino acids. Germline V gene sequence: CDR1 DFQATT, CDR2 SNEGSKA (reference sequence). CDR3 sequence (DNA): TGCAGCGTCAGGCCCCACATGAACACTGAAGCTTTCTTT. As protein: CSVRPHMNTEAFF.

In its sample, this clonotype was seen a few times. The DNA of the CDR3 is TGTGCCAGCAGCTTAGTAGGGGGAGGCACAGATACGCAGTATTTT. Its protein is CASSLVGGGTDTQYF. V usage is TRBV7-9 and J usage is TRBJ2-3; tentative D call: TRBD1 (6 bases). Between the trimmed V and J ends, which lost 1 base and 1 base, there was a span of 9 bases. Germline CDR1 reads SEHNR; CDR2 reads FQNEAQ (reference sequence). The length of the CDR3 is 15 residues.

In its sample, this clonotype was seen many times. This chain links TRBV20-1 with TRBJ1-3, with D possibly TRBD1 on 5 matching bases. The V end was cut by 6 bases, the J end by 0 bases, with 15 bases between. The length of the CDR3 is 15 residues. Germline V CDR1 and CDR2: DFQATT, SNEGSKA (reference sequence). CDR3 in amino acids: CSAHSDSHSGNTIYF. CDR3 bases: TGCAGTGCCCATTCCGACAGTCACTCTGGAAACACCATATATTTT.

Regarding this clonotype: A read error may be the cause here, since a much bigger clone is one base away. The conserved phenylalanine or tryptophan is not found at the CDR3 terminus, so this likely reflects a read error. J is TRBJ2-5 and V is TRBV3-1; no clear D gene. The V and J ends lost 1 base and 4 bases respectively, with 10 bases between them. The germline V gene encodes CDR1 LGHDT and CDR2 YNNKEL (reference sequence). The CDR3 is 14 residues long. In nucleotides, the CDR3 is TGTGCCAGCAGCCAAGCGTCAGGTCCAGAGACCCAGTACCTC. This sequence encodes CASSQASGPETQYL.

This clonotype was observed once. V gene TRBV7-9 combines with J gene TRBJ2-7, with 14 bases lining up with TRBD2. CDR1 is SEHNR and CDR2 is FQNEAQ in the germline V gene (reference sequence). This CDR3 region has 14 residues. Germline trimming cut 5 bases from V and 6 bases from J; bases unmatched to any gene: 3. The CDR3 protein is CASSTTSGRGEQYF. DNA for the CDR3: TGTGCCAGCAGCACGACTAGCGGGAGGGGCGAGCAGTACTTC.